Below, 32 T cell receptor beta chains from the same sample are listed, as sequenced in a study of blood T cell repertoires in COVID-19. Generated by immunoSEQ multiplex PCR, the TCRdb table keeps only in-frame clones and is missing some. This sample yields about 170,000 clones, of which around four fifths are seen a single time; roughly 4.5% belongs to the top ten. Sequencing was carried out using PBMCs or T cells enriched from blood (not recorded which). The source is a woman aged 45-60 years who had recovered from COVID-19.

The J gene is TRBJ1-5, the V gene TRBV30; possibly TRBD1 for D (5 bases). This CDR3 has 13 residues. Trimming shortened V by 5 bases and J by 3 bases, and 11 bases separated the two germline ends. Germline V gene sequence: CDR1 GTSNPN, CDR2 SVGIG (reference sequence). CDR3 protein: CAWSKQDNQPQHF. The CDR3 DNA is TGTGCCTGGTCTAAACAGGACAATCAGCCCCAGCATTTT. The full variable domain, its missing parts supplied by reference TRBV30 and TRBJ1-5, is SQTIHQWPATLVQPVGSPLSLECTVEGTSNPNLYWYRQAAGRGLQLLFYSVGIGQISSEVPQNLSASRPQDRQFILSSKKLLLSDSGFYLCAWSKQDNQPQHFGDGTRLSIL.

The chain joins TRBV28 to TRBJ1-5; D is possibly TRBD1 (5 bases). Germline V gene sequence: CDR1 MDHEN, CDR2 SYDVKM. V shed 3 bases and J shed 5 bases, with 14 bases lying between them. CDR3 length: 15 residues. DNA for the CDR3: TGTGCCAGCAGTTTTACCGGGAGGGGAGATCAGCCCCAGCATTTT. It translates to CASSFTGRGDQPQHF. Using reference TRBV28 and TRBJ1-5 for the parts outside the CDR3, the full variable domain is DVKVTQSSRYLVKRTGEKVFLECVQDMDHENMFWYRQDPGLGLRLIYFSYDVKMKEKGDIPEGYSVSREKKERFSLILESASTNQTSMYLCASSFTGRGDQPQHFGDGTRLSIL.

The chain couples TRBV7-2 to TRBJ1-3; D is ambiguous. V lost 3 bases and J lost 4, with 7 bases in between. This CDR3 comprises 13 residues. CDR1 is SGHTA and CDR2 is FQGNSA in the germline V gene. CDR3 protein: CASSFSTGNTIYF. Written as DNA, the CDR3 is TGTGCCAGCAGCTTCTCAACAGGAAACACCATATATTTT.

The rearrangement uses TRBV19 and TRBJ1-1; 7 nucleotides align to TRBD1. The CDR3 length is 16 residues. V shed 5 bases and J 6 bases; nucleotides not matched to a gene: 15. The germline gives CDR1 LNHDA, CDR2 SQIVND (reference sequence). CDR3 nucleotides: TGTGCCAGTAGTGCCGGGGACAGCCGGGGTAGGGCTGAAGCTTTCTTT. Its protein product is CASSAGDSRGRAEAFF.

DNA of the CDR3: TGTGCCAGCAGCTTGAGGGGAAGTTCCACAGATACGCAGTATTTT. Amino acid sequence: CASSLRGSSTDTQYF. V gene TRBV5-5 combines with J gene TRBJ2-3; a weak D match, TRBD1 (5 bases). The CDR3 sequence is 15 residues long. Trimming stripped 1 base from V and 2 bases from J, with 11 bases between. Germline V lookup: CDR1 SGHKS, CDR2 YYEKEE (reference sequence).

The V and J genes are TRBV5-1 and TRBJ2-3, with D perhaps TRBD2 (7 bases). The CDR3 runs 14 residues. From germline, CDR1 is SGHRS and CDR2 YFSETQ. V lost 1 base to trimming and J lost 12 bases, with 18 bases between them. Here the CDR3 DNA reads TGCGCCAGCAGCTTGCCGGGGGGCAGGGACACCCAGTATTTT. Amino acids: CASSLPGGRDTQYF. Full variable domain (rest looked up from reference TRBV5-1 and TRBJ2-3): KAGVTQTPRYLIKTRGQQVTLSCSPISGHRSVSWYQQTPGQGLQFLFEYFSETQRNKGNFPGRFSGRQFSNSRSEMNVSTLELGDSALYLCASSLPGGRDTQYFGPGTRLTVL.

The rearrangement joins TRBV21-1 to TRBJ1-1; the DNA was not compared with TRBD1, the D call given in the table. TRBV21-1 is a pseudogene segment. CDR3 size: 17 residues. The CDR3 spells CASSKGTGAERNTEAFF. The CDR3 DNA sequence: TGTGCCAGCAGCAAAGGGACAGGGGCGGAACGGAACACTGAAGCTTTCTTT.

The J gene is TRBJ1-2, the V gene TRBV19, with 7 bases lining up with TRBD1. Germline values: CDR1 LNHDA, CDR2 SQIVND (reference sequence). With 5 bases clipped from V and 3 bases from J, the junction kept 9 bases outside the gene matches. The length of the CDR3 is 15 residues. Here the CDR3 DNA reads TGTGCCAGTAGTCCCGGAAACAGGGGTGACTATGGCTACACCTTC. Amino acid sequence: CASSPGNRGDYGYTF.

This clone came up once. The V and J genes are TRBV30 and TRBJ1-1; maybe TRBD1 (6 bases). Trimming shortened V by 4 bases and J by 0 bases, and 12 bases separated the two germline ends. There are 14 residues in the CDR3. The germline V gene has CDR1 GTSNPN and CDR2 SVGIG (reference sequence). The CDR3 DNA follows: TGTGCCTGGAAACGACAGGCCCTGAACACTGAAGCTTTCTTT. Protein product: CAWKRQALNTEAFF.

The chain has TRBV4-3 and TRBJ2-1, with TRBD2 matching 13 bases. CDR3 length: 17 residues. The germline V gene encodes CDR1 LGHNA and CDR2 YSLEER. Trimming took 2 bases from V and 8 from J; bases not matched to a gene: 9. The CDR3 DNA follows: TGCGCCAGCAGCCAATCTCAACTAGCGGGAGGGCGGGATGAGCAGTTCTTC. It is translated as CASSQSQLAGGRDEQFF.

A remark on this clone: At one end the junction does not follow the germline gene, possibly because of a read error. The chain combines TRBV5-6 with TRBJ1-2; 8 bases are a match to TRBD1. The CDR3 loop spans 13 amino acids. Germline V gene lookup returns CDR1 SGHDT and CDR2 YYEEEE. CDR3 DNA sequence: TGTGCCAGCAGCTTTGGAAAAGGGAGACAGGGGTCCTTC. Translated, it gives CASSFGKGRQGSF.

CDR3 coding DNA: TGTGCCAGCAGCCTCTTCGAGGGCCAGCCCCAGCATTTT. Its translation is CASSLFEGQPQHF. The genes are TRBV3-1 (or the pseudogene TRBV3-2) and TRBJ1-5, with D hard to call. V lost 4 bases and J 7 bases, leaving 11 bases between the germline ends. There are 13 residues in the CDR3. The germline V gene has CDR1 LGHDT and CDR2 YNNKEL (reference sequence).

The rearrangement joins TRBV11-3 to TRBJ2-5; 9 nucleotides match TRBD2. With 1 base clipped from V and 4 bases from J, the junction kept 4 bases outside the gene matches. This CDR3 region has 15 residues. CDR1 is SGHNT and CDR2 is YENEEA in the germline V gene. The CDR3 DNA reads TGTGCCAGCAGCTTAGGGGATAGCGGGGGAGAGACCCAGTACTTC. This codes for CASSLGDSGGETQYF.

A word on this clone: This sample also contains other DNA sequences that code for the same CDR3. V usage is TRBV18 and J usage is TRBJ1-1; TRBD1 matches 11 bases. Germline V gene lookup returns CDR1 KGHSH and CDR2 LQKENI. V lost 3 bases, J lost 7 bases, and 7 bases stayed unmatched. The CDR3 is 15 residues long. The CDR3 nucleotides read TGTGCCAGCTCACCCGGACAGGGGGCGAGAGGTGAAGCTTTCTTT. This encodes CASSPGQGARGEAFF.

The chain employs TRBV18 and TRBJ2-3, with 7 bases matching TRBD2. The V gene's germline CDR1 is KGHSH and CDR2 LQKENI. Unmatched junction bases numbered 8, after V lost 8 bases and J lost 0 bases. This CDR3 has 15 amino acids. CDR3 in amino acids: CASILAGTSTDTQYF. CDR3 sequence (DNA): TGTGCCAGCATCTTAGCGGGTACTAGCACAGATACGCAGTATTTT.

The chain couples TRBV12-5 to TRBJ1-3; weak D call: TRBD1 (5 bases). CDR1 and CDR2 from the germline V gene are LGHNT and FRNRAP. V was trimmed by 6 bases and J by 0 bases, leaving 12 bases between them. This CDR3 has 15 amino acids. The CDR3 is CASGSGHYSGNTIYF. The CDR3 DNA is TGTGCTAGTGGATCCGGACATTACTCTGGAAACACCATATATTTT.

V is TRBV19 and J is TRBJ1-3; D gene unclear. The CDR3 is made up of 16 amino acids. Germline V gene lookup returns CDR1 LNHDA and CDR2 SQIVND (reference sequence). V lost 7 bases, J lost 2 bases, and 18 bases lay in between. CDR3 sequence: CASTHLPGRTGNTIYF. CDR3 nucleotides: TGTGCCAGTACCCACCTGCCCGGGAGGACTGGAAACACCATATATTTT.

The CDR3 protein is CASRTTGLAGPPYTQYF. In DNA form, the CDR3 reads TGTGCCAGCCGGACGACCGGCCTAGCGGGACCCCCATATACGCAGTATTTT. The chain employs TRBV7-2 and TRBJ2-3; 9 bases match TRBD2. The CDR3 extends over 17 amino acids. V shed 8 bases and J 7 bases; nucleotides not matched to a gene: 19. Germline CDR1 is SGHTA and CDR2 is FQGNSA.

The chain carries TRBV28 and TRBJ1-5; D unresolved. V lost 5 bases, J lost 11 bases, and 19 bases lay in between. The CDR3 has 14 amino acids. CDR1 is MDHEN and CDR2 is SYDVKM in the germline V gene. The DNA for the CDR3 is TGTGCCAGCAGTCCTCGCGGCATTTGGAAGGCCCAGCATTTT. Translated, it gives CASSPRGIWKAQHF.

This chain connects TRBV5-1 to TRBJ2-3; a possible D gene is TRBD2 (7 bases). The CDR3 is made up of 16 amino acids. V lost 4 bases and J 0 bases, leaving 15 bases between the germline ends. CDR1 and CDR2 (germline): SGHRS, YFSETQ. CDR3 sequence reads: CASSPDGGASTDTQYF. CDR3 DNA: TGCGCCAGCAGCCCGGATGGGGGGGCGAGCACAGATACGCAGTATTTT.

The V call is TRBV5-4, the J call TRBJ2-1; 10 bases are a match to TRBD1. There are 16 residues in the CDR3. Trimming took 5 bases from V and 0 from J; bases not matched to a gene: 5. Germline V gives CDR1 SGHNT, CDR2 YYREEE (reference sequence). The CDR3 sequence is CASRGQGGPSYNEQFF. DNA of the CDR3: TGTGCCAGCAGAGGACAGGGGGGTCCCTCCTACAATGAGCAGTTCTTC. Looking up the rest from reference TRBV5-4 and TRBJ2-1 gives the full variable domain: ETGVTQSPTHLIKTRGQQVTLRCSSQSGHNTVSWYQQALGQGPQFIFQYYREEENGRGNFPPRFSGLQFPNYSSELNVNALELDDSALYLCASRGQGGPSYNEQFFGPGTRLTVL.

This chain joins TRBV2 and TRBJ1-5, with a weak D call TRBD1 (5 bases). Germline V gene sequence: CDR1 SNHLY, CDR2 FYNNEI. Trimming removed 4 bases from V and 6 bases from J, with 13 bases in between. CDR3 length equals 14 residues. The CDR3 loop reads CASSVGRDSQPQHF. The CDR3 DNA sequence: TGTGCCAGCAGTGTGGGGCGGGACTCTCAGCCCCAGCATTTT.

This rearrangement joins TRBV28 to TRBJ1-5; 7 nucleotides match TRBD1. The CDR3 covers 15 residues. The V gene's germline CDR1 is MDHEN and CDR2 SYDVKM. Trimming removed 1 base from V and 5 bases from J; junction bases left unmatched: 5. CDR3 region: CASSLYRGTDQPQHF. DNA of the CDR3: TGTGCCAGCAGTTTATACAGGGGTACGGATCAGCCCCAGCATTTT.

The chain has TRBV6-5 and TRBJ1-6; D might be TRBD1 (6 bases). The CDR3 is 15 amino acids. CDR1 MNHEY and CDR2 SVGAGI come from the germline V gene. V was clipped by 0 bases and J by 7 bases, with 10 bases between them. This chain's CDR3 is CASSYSQGMNSPLHF. CDR3 in DNA: TGTGCCAGCAGTTACTCGCAGGGGATGAATTCACCCCTCCACTTT.

The V gene is TRBV5-1, the J gene TRBJ2-2; 7 nucleotides line up with TRBD1. The V gene end was trimmed by 4 bases and the J gene end by 4 bases; junction bases not matched to a gene: 4. There are 14 residues in the CDR3. CDR1 is SGHRS and CDR2 is YFSETQ in the germline V gene. This chain's CDR3 is CASSTRQGTGELFF. In DNA, the CDR3 is TGCGCCAGCAGCACCAGACAGGGCACCGGGGAGCTGTTTTTT.

This clone has a handful of counts. This rearrangement joins TRBV19 to TRBJ2-2, with 8 bases matching TRBD2. Germline trimming cut 1 base from V and 5 bases from J; bases unmatched to any gene: 3. Germline-derived CDR1 and CDR2 are LNHDA and SQIVND (reference sequence). This CDR3 is 15 amino acids long. The DNA for the CDR3 is TGTGCCAGTAGTATAGGCGGGAGGAGGACCGGGGAGCTGTTTTTT. It yields the protein CASSIGGRRTGELFF.

This chain uses TRBV19 with TRBJ2-3; D call uncertain. The CDR3 runs 14 residues. In germline, CDR1 is LNHDA, CDR2 SQIVND (reference sequence). Trimming took 4 bases from V and 8 from J, leaving 16 bases between them. CDR3 protein: CASSSDMVKATQYF. CDR3 DNA: TGTGCCAGTAGTAGCGACATGGTTAAGGCTACGCAGTATTTT.

Here the CDR3 reads CSALDPGGLFF. Here the CDR3 DNA reads TGCAGTGCTCTCGACCCGGGGGGTCTGTTTTTT. The chain recombines TRBV20-1 with TRBJ1-4; possible D gene TRBD1, 5 bases. Germline V lookup: CDR1 DFQATT, CDR2 SNEGSKA (reference sequence). This CDR3 contains 11 residues. Trimming took off 5 bases at V and 14 bases at J, with 15 bases between the two ends.

The rearrangement joins TRBV6-2 or TRBV6-3 to TRBJ2-5; 8 nucleotides match TRBD2. This CDR3 is built from 15 residues. Germline loops: CDR1 MNHEY, CDR2 SVGEGT. V lost 4 bases and J lost 5; bases outside the gene matches: 9. CDR3 loop: CASSLAAGVTETQYF. The CDR3 DNA follows: TGTGCCAGCAGTTTGGCAGCGGGGGTTACGGAGACCCAGTACTTC.

The V gene is TRBV9, the J gene TRBJ2-3; no clear D. Germline CDR1 SGDLS, CDR2 YYNGEE. Trimming took 0 bases from V and 6 from J, leaving 14 bases between them. This CDR3 comprises 15 residues. CDR3 sequence: CASSVGILNTDTQYF. For the CDR3, the DNA is TGTGCCAGCAGCGTAGGTATCCTTAACACCGATACGCAGTATTTT.

The chain joins TRBV14 to TRBJ1-2; D remains ambiguous. This CDR3 is 12 amino acids long. The germline CDR1 and CDR2 sequences are SGHDN and FVKESK. Trimming left V 1 base short and J 8 bases short, with 8 bases between. CDR3 in amino acids: CASSQAVTGYTF. The CDR3 coding sequence is TGTGCCAGCAGCCAAGCGGTAACCGGCTACACCTTC.

The V and J genes are TRBV9 and TRBJ1-2, with 9 bases identical to TRBD1. Per germline, CDR1 SGDLS and CDR2 YYNGEE. V gave up 5 bases and J gave up 4 bases; unmatched junction bases: 15. The CDR3 extends over 17 amino acids. CDR3 bases: TGTGCCAGCAGTGAACCGGGACAGGGAAAGTTTTTCTATGGCTACACCTTC. Protein sequence: CASSEPGQGKFFYGYTF. Together with reference TRBV9 and TRBJ1-2, the CDR3 gives the full variable domain: DSGVTQTPKHLITATGQRVTLRCSPRSGDLSVYWYQQSLDQGLQFLIQYYNGEERAKGNILERFSAQQFPDLHSELNLSSLELGDSALYFCASSEPGQGKFFYGYTFGSGTRLTVV.